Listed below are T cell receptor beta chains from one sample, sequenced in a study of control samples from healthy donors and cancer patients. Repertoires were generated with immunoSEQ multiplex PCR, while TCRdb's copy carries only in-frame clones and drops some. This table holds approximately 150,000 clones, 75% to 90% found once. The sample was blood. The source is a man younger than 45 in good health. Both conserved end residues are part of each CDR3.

CDR3 protein: CASRQTGLSSTEAFF
J gene: TRBJ1-1
V gene: TRBV28

CDR3 protein: CATAGSRSSGEQYF
J gene: TRBJ2-7
V gene: TRBV15

CDR3 protein: CASSQGTSGGDEQFF
J gene: TRBJ2-1
V gene: TRBV3-1/TRBV3-2

CDR3 protein: CASSQEAGGLDTQYF
J gene: TRBJ2-3
V gene: TRBV4-1

CDR3 protein: CASSGVGNTEAFF
J gene: TRBJ1-1
V gene: TRBV9

CDR3 protein: CASSAFMGPTGVKAFF
J gene: TRBJ1-1
V gene: TRBV5-4

CDR3 protein: CASSLTLGAGNTIYF
J gene: TRBJ1-3
V gene: TRBV7-3

CDR3 protein: CASSQEGKTQYF
J gene: TRBJ2-5
V gene: TRBV4-3

CDR3 protein: CASSQVPTDRDYEQYF
J gene: TRBJ2-7
V gene: TRBV4-3

CDR3 protein: CATGGQQETQYF
J gene: TRBJ2-5
V gene: TRBV24-1

CDR3 protein: CASSQDHTGEETPLHF
J gene: TRBJ1-6
V gene: TRBV4-3

CDR3 protein: CASSPFTGTDNYGYTF
J gene: TRBJ1-2
V gene: TRBV5-6

CDR3 protein: CASSLESSGSRVDTQYF
J gene: TRBJ2-3
V gene: TRBV7-2

CDR3 protein: CASSQGEGLNTEAFF
J gene: TRBJ1-1
V gene: TRBV3-1/TRBV3-2

CDR3 protein: CASSLQGTSTDTQYF
J gene: TRBJ2-3
V gene: TRBV7-2

CDR3 protein: CASSVNSRQVVGAFF
J gene: TRBJ1-1
V gene: TRBV19

CDR3 protein: CASRAWGANTGELFF
J gene: TRBJ2-2
V gene: TRBV2

CDR3 protein: CASSVEGLAGGRNEQFF
J gene: TRBJ2-1
V gene: TRBV9

CDR3 protein: CASSIGTGYQPQHF
J gene: TRBJ1-5
V gene: TRBV11-2

CDR3 protein: CASSPALAGGRTGELFF
J gene: TRBJ2-2
V gene: TRBV11-2

CDR3 protein: CASSMVDRSNTEAFF
J gene: TRBJ1-1
V gene: TRBV19

CDR3 protein: CASSKVVDRAPSPHQPQHF
J gene: TRBJ1-5
V gene: TRBV21-1

CDR3 protein: CASSSRAGATTDTQYF
J gene: TRBJ2-3
V gene: TRBV6-6

CDR3 protein: CASSTGLENTIYF
J gene: TRBJ1-3
V gene: TRBV6-6

CDR3 protein: CASSLRAGNYGYTF
J gene: TRBJ1-2
V gene: TRBV5-8

CDR3 protein: CASSYLIPGGGYTF
J gene: TRBJ1-2
V gene: TRBV6-5